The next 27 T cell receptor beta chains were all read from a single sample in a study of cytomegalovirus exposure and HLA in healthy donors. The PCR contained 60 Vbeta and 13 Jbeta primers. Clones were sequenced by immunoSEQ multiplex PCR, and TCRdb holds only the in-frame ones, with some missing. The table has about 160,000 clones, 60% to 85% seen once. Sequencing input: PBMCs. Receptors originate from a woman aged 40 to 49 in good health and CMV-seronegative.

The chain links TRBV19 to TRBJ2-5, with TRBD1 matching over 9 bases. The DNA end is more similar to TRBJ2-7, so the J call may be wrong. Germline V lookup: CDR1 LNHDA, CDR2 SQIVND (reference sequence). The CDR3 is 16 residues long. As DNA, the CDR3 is TGTGCCAGTAGTTACCGGGACAGGGAAACAACCTACGAGCAGTACTTC. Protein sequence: CASSYRDRETTYEQYF.

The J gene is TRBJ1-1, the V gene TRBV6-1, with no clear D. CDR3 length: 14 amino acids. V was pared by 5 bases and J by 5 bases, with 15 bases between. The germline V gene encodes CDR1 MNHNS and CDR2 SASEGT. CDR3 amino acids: CASSPQWSGTEAFF. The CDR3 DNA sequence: TGTGCCAGCAGTCCGCAATGGTCGGGGACTGAAGCTTTCTTT.

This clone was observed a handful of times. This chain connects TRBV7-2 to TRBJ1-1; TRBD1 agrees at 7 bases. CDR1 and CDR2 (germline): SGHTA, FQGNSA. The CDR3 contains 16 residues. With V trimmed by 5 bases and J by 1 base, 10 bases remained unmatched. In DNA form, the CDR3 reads TGTGCCAGCAGCCGACGATCGACAGGGAGGAACACTGAAGCTTTCTTT. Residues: CASSRRSTGRNTEAFF.

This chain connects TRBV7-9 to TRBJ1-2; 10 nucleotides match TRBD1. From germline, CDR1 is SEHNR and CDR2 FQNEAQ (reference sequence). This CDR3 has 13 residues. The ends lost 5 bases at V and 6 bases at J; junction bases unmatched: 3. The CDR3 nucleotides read TGTGCCAGCAGCATCGGGACAGGGGATGGCTACACCTTC. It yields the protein CASSIGTGDGYTF.

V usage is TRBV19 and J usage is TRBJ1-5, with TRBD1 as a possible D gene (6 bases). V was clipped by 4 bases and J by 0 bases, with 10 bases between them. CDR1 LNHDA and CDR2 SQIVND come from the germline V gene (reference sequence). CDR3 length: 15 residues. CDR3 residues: CASSTTGYSNQPQHF. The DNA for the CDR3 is TGTGCCAGTAGTACGACAGGCTATAGCAATCAGCCCCAGCATTTT.

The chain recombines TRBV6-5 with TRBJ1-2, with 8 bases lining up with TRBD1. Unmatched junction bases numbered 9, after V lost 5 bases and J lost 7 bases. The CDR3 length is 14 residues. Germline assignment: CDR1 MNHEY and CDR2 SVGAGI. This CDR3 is CASSSLGQGFGYTF. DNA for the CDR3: TGTGCCAGCAGTAGTCTAGGACAGGGTTTTGGCTACACCTTC.

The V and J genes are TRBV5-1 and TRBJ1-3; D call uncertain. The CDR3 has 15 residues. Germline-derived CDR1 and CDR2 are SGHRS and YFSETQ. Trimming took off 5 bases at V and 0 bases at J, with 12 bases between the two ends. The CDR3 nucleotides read TGCGCCAGCAGTCTGGCGGTGAGCTCTGGAAACACCATATATTTT. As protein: CASSLAVSSGNTIYF. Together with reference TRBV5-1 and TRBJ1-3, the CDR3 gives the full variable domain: KAGVTQTPRYLIKTRGQQVTLSCSPISGHRSVSWYQQTPGQGLQFLFEYFSETQRNKGNFPGRFSGRQFSNSRSEMNVSTLELGDSALYLCASSLAVSSGNTIYFGEGSWLTVV.

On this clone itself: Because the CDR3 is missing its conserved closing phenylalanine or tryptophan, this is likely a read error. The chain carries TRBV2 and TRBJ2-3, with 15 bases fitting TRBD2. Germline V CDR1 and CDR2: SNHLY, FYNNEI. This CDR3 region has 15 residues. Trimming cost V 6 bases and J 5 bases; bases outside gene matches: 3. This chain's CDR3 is CASSPGLAGGDTQYL. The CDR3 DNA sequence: TGTGCCAGCAGCCCGGGACTAGCGGGAGGAGATACGCAGTATCTT.

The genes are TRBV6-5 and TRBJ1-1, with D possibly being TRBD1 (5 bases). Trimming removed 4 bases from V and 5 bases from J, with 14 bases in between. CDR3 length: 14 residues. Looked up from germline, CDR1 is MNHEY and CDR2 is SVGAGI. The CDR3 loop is CASSLLQGVTEAFF. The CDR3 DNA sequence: TGTGCCAGCAGTTTGTTGCAGGGTGTGACTGAAGCTTTCTTT.

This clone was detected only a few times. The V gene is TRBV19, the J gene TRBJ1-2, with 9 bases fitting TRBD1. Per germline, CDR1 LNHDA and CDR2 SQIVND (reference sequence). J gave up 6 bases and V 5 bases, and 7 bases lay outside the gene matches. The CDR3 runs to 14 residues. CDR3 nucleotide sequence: TGTGCCAGTAGTGGGATTGGACAGGGGAATGGCTACACCTTC. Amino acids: CASSGIGQGNGYTF.

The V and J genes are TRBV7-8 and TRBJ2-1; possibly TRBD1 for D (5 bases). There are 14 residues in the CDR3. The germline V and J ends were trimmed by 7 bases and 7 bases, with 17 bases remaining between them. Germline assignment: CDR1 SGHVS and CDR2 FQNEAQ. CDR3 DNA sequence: TGTGCCAGCACCCCTTTTAGGGGTATGAATGAGCAGTTCTTC. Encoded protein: CASTPFRGMNEQFF.

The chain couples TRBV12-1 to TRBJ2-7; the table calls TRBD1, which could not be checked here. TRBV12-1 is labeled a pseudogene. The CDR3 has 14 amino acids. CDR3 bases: TGTGCCAGCAGCCATCCGGCAGGGACCTACGAGCAGTACTTC. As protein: CASSHPAGTYEQYF.

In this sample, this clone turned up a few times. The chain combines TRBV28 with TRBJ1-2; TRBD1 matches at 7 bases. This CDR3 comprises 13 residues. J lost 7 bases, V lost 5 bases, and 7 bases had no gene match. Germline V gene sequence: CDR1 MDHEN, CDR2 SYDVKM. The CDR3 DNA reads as TGTGCCAGCAGTCTCCCGGACAGGCCTGGCTACACCTTC. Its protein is CASSLPDRPGYTF.

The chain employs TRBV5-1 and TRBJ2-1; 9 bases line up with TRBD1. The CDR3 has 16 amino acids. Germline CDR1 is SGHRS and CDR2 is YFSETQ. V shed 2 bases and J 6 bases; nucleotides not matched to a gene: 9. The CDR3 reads CASSFVAGTGSNEQFF. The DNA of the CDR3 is TGCGCCAGCAGCTTTGTCGCCGGGACAGGGTCCAATGAGCAGTTCTTC.

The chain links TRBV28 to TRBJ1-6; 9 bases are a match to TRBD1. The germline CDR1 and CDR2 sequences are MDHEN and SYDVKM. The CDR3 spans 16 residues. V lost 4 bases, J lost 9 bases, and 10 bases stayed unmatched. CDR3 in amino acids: CASSYTGTGKGSPLHF. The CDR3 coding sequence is TGTGCCAGCAGTTATACGGGGACAGGGAAGGGTTCACCCCTCCACTTT.

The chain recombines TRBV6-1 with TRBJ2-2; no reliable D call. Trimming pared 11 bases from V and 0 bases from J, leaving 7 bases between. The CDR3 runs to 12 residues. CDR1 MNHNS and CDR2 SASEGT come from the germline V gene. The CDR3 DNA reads TGTGCCGTTAAGCCGAACACCGGGGAGCTGTTTTTT. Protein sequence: CAVKPNTGELFF.

CDR3 in DNA: TGTGCCAGCCGCGGAGGGCTGGGAGTAGCTTTCTTT. Translating it yields CASRGGLGVAFF. This chain connects TRBV28 to TRBJ1-1; D call uncertain. The CDR3 consists of 12 residues. Trimming cost V 8 bases and J 10 bases, with 17 bases left between them. In germline, CDR1 is MDHEN, CDR2 SYDVKM. Drawing the rest from reference TRBV28 and TRBJ1-1, the complete variable domain is DVKVTQSSRYLVKRTGEKVFLECVQDMDHENMFWYRQDPGLGLRLIYFSYDVKMKEKGDIPEGYSVSREKKERFSLILESASTNQTSMYLCASRGGLGVAFFGQGTRLTVV.

The CDR3 loop reads CASSDRGTNEKLFF. CDR3 in DNA: TGTGCCAGCAGTGACAGGGGGACTAATGAAAAACTGTTTTTT. V usage is TRBV2 and J usage is TRBJ1-4, with 7 bases fitting TRBD1. The CDR3 is 14 amino acids. The V gene's germline CDR1 is SNHLY and CDR2 FYNNEI. V lost 3 bases, J lost 2 bases, and 0 bases stayed unmatched.

CDR3 bases: TGCAGTGCTAGTCGCGCAGATACGCAGTATTTT. This codes for CSASRADTQYF. The chain couples TRBV20-1 to TRBJ2-3; D unresolved. Germline CDR1 reads DFQATT; CDR2 reads SNEGSKA (reference sequence). V lost 3 bases and J lost 4, with 5 bases in between. This CDR3 region has 11 residues.

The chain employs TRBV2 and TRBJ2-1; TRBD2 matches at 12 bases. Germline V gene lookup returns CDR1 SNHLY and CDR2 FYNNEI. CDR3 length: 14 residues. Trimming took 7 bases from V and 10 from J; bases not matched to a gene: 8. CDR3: CASTLAGGPIEQFF. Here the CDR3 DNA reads TGTGCCAGCACCCTAGCGGGGGGGCCTATCGAGCAGTTCTTC.

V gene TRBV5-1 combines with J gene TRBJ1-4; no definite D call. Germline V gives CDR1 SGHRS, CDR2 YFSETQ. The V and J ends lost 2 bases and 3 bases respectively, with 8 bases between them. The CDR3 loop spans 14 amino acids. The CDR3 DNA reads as TGCGCCAGCAGCTTACAGAGACCTAATGAAAAACTGTTTTTT. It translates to CASSLQRPNEKLFF. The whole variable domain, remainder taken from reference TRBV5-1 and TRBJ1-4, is KAGVTQTPRYLIKTRGQQVTLSCSPISGHRSVSWYQQTPGQGLQFLFEYFSETQRNKGNFPGRFSGRQFSNSRSEMNVSTLELGDSALYLCASSLQRPNEKLFFGSGTQLSVL.

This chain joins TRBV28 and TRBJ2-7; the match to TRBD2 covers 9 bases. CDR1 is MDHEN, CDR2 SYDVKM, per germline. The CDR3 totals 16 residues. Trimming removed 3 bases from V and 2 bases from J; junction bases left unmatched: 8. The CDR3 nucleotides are TGTGCCAGCAGTTTTAGTCTAGCGGGGCTCACCTACGAGCAGTACTTC. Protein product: CASSFSLAGLTYEQYF.

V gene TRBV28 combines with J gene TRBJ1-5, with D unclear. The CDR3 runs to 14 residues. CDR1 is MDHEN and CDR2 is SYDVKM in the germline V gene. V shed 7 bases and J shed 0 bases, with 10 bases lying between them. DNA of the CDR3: TGTGCCAGCATCAGTAAATATAGCAATCAGCCCCAGCATTTT. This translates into CASISKYSNQPQHF. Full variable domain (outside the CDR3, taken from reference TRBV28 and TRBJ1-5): DVKVTQSSRYLVKRTGEKVFLECVQDMDHENMFWYRQDPGLGLRLIYFSYDVKMKEKGDIPEGYSVSREKKERFSLILESASTNQTSMYLCASISKYSNQPQHFGDGTRLSIL.

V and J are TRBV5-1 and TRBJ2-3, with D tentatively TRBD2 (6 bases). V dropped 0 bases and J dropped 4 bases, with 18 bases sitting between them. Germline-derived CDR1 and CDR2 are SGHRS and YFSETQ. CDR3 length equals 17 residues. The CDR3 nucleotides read TGCGCCAGCAGCTTGGTGGGTAGCGGCACCTGGGCAGATACGCAGTATTTT. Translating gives CASSLVGSGTWADTQYF.

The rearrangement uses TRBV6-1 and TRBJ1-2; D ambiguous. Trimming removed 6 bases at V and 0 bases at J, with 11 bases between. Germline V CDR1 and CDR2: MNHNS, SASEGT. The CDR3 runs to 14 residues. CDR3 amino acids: CASREPRSNYGYTF. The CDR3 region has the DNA TGTGCCAGCAGAGAACCCCGTTCTAACTATGGCTACACCTTC.

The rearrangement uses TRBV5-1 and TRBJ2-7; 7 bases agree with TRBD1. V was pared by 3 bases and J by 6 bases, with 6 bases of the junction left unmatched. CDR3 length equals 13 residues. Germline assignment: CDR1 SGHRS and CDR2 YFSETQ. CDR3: CASSWDSLSEQYF. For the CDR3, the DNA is TGCGCCAGCAGCTGGGACAGCCTCTCCGAGCAGTACTTC. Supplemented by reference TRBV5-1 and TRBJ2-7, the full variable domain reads KAGVTQTPRYLIKTRGQQVTLSCSPISGHRSVSWYQQTPGQGLQFLFEYFSETQRNKGNFPGRFSGRQFSNSRSEMNVSTLELGDSALYLCASSWDSLSEQYFGPGTRLTVT.

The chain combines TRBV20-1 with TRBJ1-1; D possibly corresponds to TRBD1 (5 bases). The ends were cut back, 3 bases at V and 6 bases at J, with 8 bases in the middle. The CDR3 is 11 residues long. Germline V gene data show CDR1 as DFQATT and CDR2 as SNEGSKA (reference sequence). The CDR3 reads CSASRVAEAFF. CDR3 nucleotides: TGCAGTGCTAGCAGGGTCGCTGAAGCTTTCTTT.